This section outlines one T cell receptor (beta chain) sequence together with its context. Its antigen is undetermined. This sample was included in a study of OX40 agonist ivuxolimab in advanced cancers. The wider study: Participants averaged around 60 years of age (range 23 to 79) and were 75% to 90% male. Prior checkpoint blockade (anti-PD-1, anti-PD-L1 or anti-CTLA-4) was permitted; around 39% had it. Points from the study as a whole: CD4+ and CD8+ T cells in blood underwent clonal expansion by week 6 at 0.1 to 3.0 mg/kg.

The germline V and J ends were trimmed by 0 bases and 5 bases, with 17 bases remaining between them. The CDR3 consists of 15 residues. Germline CDR1 GTSNPN, CDR2 SVGIG (reference sequence). Sequencing was performed with immunoSEQ multiplex PCR; in TCRdb, only in-frame clones are kept and a portion is missing. The sample shows over 25,000 clones, 82% of them seen only once. Here the sequenced sample was CD4+ or CD8+ T cells sorted from blood, taken in a trial of the OX40 agonist ivuxolimab. V usage is TRBV30 and J usage is TRBJ2-7, with D perhaps TRBD2 (6 bases). The source is an adult with an advanced solid tumor such as melanoma, head and neck, liver or kidney cancer. CDR3 residues: CAWSVGGGTTDEQYF. CDR3 sequence (DNA): TGTGCCTGGAGTGTGGGCGGCGGGACGACGGACGAGCAGTACTTC.